Described below is a single TCR beta chain sequence and its context. This table comes from immunoSEQ multiplex PCR, and its TCRdb copy is limited to in-frame clones, with some not included. The sample lists 65,000 to 95,000 clones, 89% occurring once. The source of the sample is a study of PD-1 blockade in classical Hodgkin lymphoma. Germline-derived CDR1 and CDR2 are SGHVS and FNYEAQ. CDR3 length equals 17 residues. Deletions cut 5 bases from V and 7 bases from J, with 23 bases between. Each of the patients experienced relapse following autologous stem cell transplantation, and their brentuximab vedotin exposure differed.

The source was peripheral blood mononuclear cells (PBMCs), collected at baseline. The rearrangement uses TRBV7-6 and TRBJ1-4; perhaps TRBD1 as D (5 bases). The TCR comes from a human donor with classical Hodgkin lymphoma. CDR3 sequence reads: CASSPISPRAKGEKLFF. The CDR3 DNA follows: TGTGCCAGCAGCCCCATATCCCCCAGGGCCAAGGGTGAAAAACTGTTTTTT.